These 17 T cell receptor beta chains came from one sample sequenced in a study of radiation and T cells in renal cell carcinoma. Repertoires were generated with immunoSEQ multiplex PCR, while TCRdb's copy carries only in-frame clones and drops some. The sample records about 24,000 clones, 58% being singletons. Treatment described: treatment-naive control, cytoreductive nephrectomy. The sequences come from tumor tissue, collected from a patient whose treatment was nephrectomy without radiotherapy. The receptors derive from a man aged 35-49 years with renal cell carcinoma.

The chain is built from TRBV4-2 and TRBJ2-2; 11 bases are shared with TRBD2. Trimming took 0 bases from V and 6 from J; bases not matched to a gene: 0. The length of the CDR3 is 15 residues. The germline gives CDR1 LGHNA, CDR2 YNFKEQ. In DNA, the CDR3 is TGTGCCAGCAGCCAAGATAGCGGGGGGGCCGGGGAGCTGTTTTTT. Encoded protein: CASSQDSGGAGELFF.

This clone was seen at least ten times. The chain combines TRBV9 with TRBJ1-6; D is perhaps TRBD1 (5 bases). CDR3 size: 14 residues. In germline, CDR1 is SGDLS, CDR2 YYNGEE. The V gene lost 6 bases and the J gene lost 7 bases, with 14 bases spanning the gap. The DNA for the CDR3 is TGTGCCAGCAACCACCAGGGAGAAAATTCACCCCTCCACTTT. Translated: CASNHQGENSPLHF.

This clone was observed a handful of times. The gene calls are TRBV2 and TRBJ2-2, with 7 bases matching TRBD1. The ends lost 6 bases at V and 6 bases at J; junction bases unmatched: 13. The CDR3 is 16 residues long. Germline-derived CDR1 and CDR2 are SNHLY and FYNNEI. The CDR3 sequence is CASRGDRVNFPGELFF. The CDR3, as DNA: TGTGCCAGCAGGGGAGACAGGGTTAATTTTCCCGGGGAGCTGTTTTTT.

The rearrangement joins TRBV6-1 to TRBJ1-6, with D maybe TRBD1 (6 bases). Trimming removed 1 base from V and 9 bases from J, with 16 bases in between. The length of the CDR3 is 16 residues. Germline-derived CDR1 and CDR2 are MNHNS and SASEGT. The CDR3 nucleotides are TGTGCCAGCAGTGAAGTAGCCCGGACAGTCCCTTCACCCCTCCACTTT. This codes for CASSEVARTVPSPLHF.

This clone was seen more than once but under ten times. This chain links TRBV7-9 with TRBJ1-2, with D perhaps TRBD1 (5 bases). The ends were cut back, 3 bases at V and 4 bases at J, with 9 bases in the middle. Per the germline V gene, CDR1 is SEHNR and CDR2 is FQNEAQ (reference sequence). The CDR3 contains 13 residues. In DNA form, the CDR3 reads TGTGCCAGCAGCTTGACAGACCTCTATGGCTACACCTTC. This encodes CASSLTDLYGYTF.

This clone showed up just a few times. This sequence joins TRBV7-2 and TRBJ2-5; D call uncertain. Germline CDR1 SGHTA, CDR2 FQGNSA. V lost 5 bases and J 5 bases, leaving 6 bases between the germline ends. The CDR3 extends over 11 amino acids. In nucleotides, the CDR3 is TGTGCCAGCAGCATTTGGGAGACCCAGTACTTC. Translated, it gives CASSIWETQYF.

This clone has a handful of counts. The chain employs TRBV7-2 and TRBJ1-4; TRBD1 might be the D (6 bases). Germline loops: CDR1 SGHTA, CDR2 FQGNSA. This CDR3 spans 16 amino acids. The ends were cut back, 0 bases at V and 2 bases at J, with 10 bases in the middle. Written as DNA, the CDR3 is TGTGCCAGCAGCTTAGCGGGGGGCATGACTAATGAAAAACTGTTTTTT. This encodes CASSLAGGMTNEKLFF. Complete variable domain (other parts from reference TRBV7-2 and TRBJ1-4): GAGVSQSPSNKVTEKGKDVELRCDPISGHTALYWYRQSLGQGLEFLIYFQGNSAPDKSGLPSDRFSAERTGGSVSTLTIQRTQQEDSAVYLCASSLAGGMTNEKLFFGSGTQLSVL.

This clone has only one observation. The J gene is TRBJ2-1, the V gene TRBV18, with 9 bases identical to TRBD1. V was clipped by 6 bases and J by 8 bases; unmatched bases: 8. This CDR3 region has 14 residues. Germline V gene data show CDR1 as KGHSH and CDR2 as LQKENI. CDR3 sequence reads: CASSSTGGRDEQFF. The DNA for the CDR3 is TGTGCCAGCTCCAGTACAGGGGGCCGGGATGAGCAGTTCTTC.

This clone is a singleton in its sample. Other DNA sequences within the sample encode an identical CDR3. The chain recombines TRBV5-1 with TRBJ1-2; possibly TRBD1 for D (5 bases). CDR3 length: 13 amino acids. Germline CDR1 reads SGHRS; CDR2 reads YFSETQ. Between the trimmed V and J ends, which lost 4 bases and 4 bases, there was a span of 11 bases. CDR3 in amino acids: CASSPGTAYGYTF. The CDR3 region has the DNA TGCGCCAGCAGCCCAGGGACCGCCTATGGCTACACCTTC.

This chain connects TRBV5-6 to TRBJ1-6, with D possibly being TRBD1 (5 bases). V dropped 3 bases and J dropped 10 bases, with 20 bases sitting between them. In germline, CDR1 is SGHDT, CDR2 YYEEEE. This CDR3 comprises 16 residues. The CDR3 reads CASSSRGRGPESPLHF. CDR3 nucleotides: TGTGCCAGCAGCTCCCGCGGGAGGGGCCCTGAGTCACCCCTCCACTTT.

This clone was found a few times. This sequence joins TRBV20-1 and TRBJ1-1; maybe TRBD1 (5 bases). CDR3 size: 11 residues. Germline V lookup: CDR1 DFQATT, CDR2 SNEGSKA (reference sequence). The V end was cut by 5 bases, the J end by 6 bases, with 10 bases between. The CDR3 DNA is TGCAGTGCTGCCAGGGTGGCTGAAGCTTTCTTT. Its translation: CSAARVAEAFF.

The chain joins TRBV28 to TRBJ1-6, with 12 bases fitting TRBD1. Trimming cost V 4 bases and J 9 bases; bases outside gene matches: 10. CDR1 is MDHEN and CDR2 is SYDVKM in the germline V gene. The CDR3 extends over 17 amino acids. CDR3 amino acids: CASSSPRGQGAGSPLHF. The DNA for the CDR3 is TGTGCCAGCAGTTCCCCCCGGGGACAGGGGGCCGGTTCACCCCTCCACTTT.

The genes are TRBV19 and TRBJ2-1; 10 bases agree with TRBD2. Germline loops: CDR1 LNHDA, CDR2 SQIVND (reference sequence). V lost 1 base, J lost 0 bases, and 3 bases stayed unmatched. This CDR3 has 17 residues. CDR3 protein: CASSIGASGSSYNEQFF. CDR3 DNA sequence: TGTGCCAGTAGTATAGGGGCTAGCGGGAGCTCCTACAATGAGCAGTTCTTC.

The rearrangement joins TRBV6-5 to TRBJ1-2, with D unclear. The ends were cut back, 5 bases at V and 0 bases at J, with 10 bases in the middle. The V gene's germline CDR1 is MNHEY and CDR2 SVGAGI. The CDR3 loop spans 14 amino acids. The CDR3 region has the DNA TGTGCCAGCAGTCGCGCAGGTTCTAACTATGGCTACACCTTC. This gives the protein CASSRAGSNYGYTF.

V usage is TRBV28 and J usage is TRBJ1-1; D is perhaps TRBD1 (5 bases). The CDR3 loop spans 14 amino acids. Germline V lookup: CDR1 MDHEN, CDR2 SYDVKM. The germline V and J ends were trimmed by 3 bases and 1 base, with 9 bases remaining between them. Here the CDR3 DNA reads TGTGCCAGCAGTTTCGGGGGTTGGAACACTGAAGCTTTCTTT. This codes for CASSFGGWNTEAFF.

This clone showed up many times. This chain connects TRBV19 to TRBJ1-2, with a weak D call TRBD1 (5 bases). The CDR3 runs to 14 residues. Germline V gene lookup returns CDR1 LNHDA and CDR2 SQIVND (reference sequence). Deletions cut 6 bases from V and 5 bases from J, with 16 bases between. CDR3 bases: TGTGCCAGTAGAAGGACGCAGGGTGGTTATGGCTACACCTTC. Protein product: CASRRTQGGYGYTF.

This clone was seen many times. This specimen includes other DNA sequences encoding the same CDR3. The chain employs TRBV28 and TRBJ1-6; D uncertain. From germline, CDR1 is MDHEN and CDR2 SYDVKM. This CDR3 spans 12 amino acids. With 6 bases removed from V and 9 bases from J, the gap between germline ends came to 9 bases. CDR3 amino acids: CASSRGGSPLHF. The CDR3 DNA reads as TGTGCCAGCAGCCGGGGTGGTTCACCCCTCCACTTT.